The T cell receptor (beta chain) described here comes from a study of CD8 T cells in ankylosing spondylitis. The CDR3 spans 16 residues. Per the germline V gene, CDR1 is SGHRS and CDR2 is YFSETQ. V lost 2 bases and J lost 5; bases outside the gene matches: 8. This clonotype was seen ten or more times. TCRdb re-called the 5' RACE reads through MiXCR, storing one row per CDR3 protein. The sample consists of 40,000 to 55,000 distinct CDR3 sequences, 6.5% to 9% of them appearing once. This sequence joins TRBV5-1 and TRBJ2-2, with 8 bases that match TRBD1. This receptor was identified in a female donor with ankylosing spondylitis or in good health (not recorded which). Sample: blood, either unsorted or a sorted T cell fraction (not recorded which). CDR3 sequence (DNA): TGCGCCAGCAGCTTCCCCTACAGGGGGAGGACCGGGGAGCTGTTTTTT. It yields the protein CASSFPYRGRTGELFF.